This T cell receptor beta chain is from a study of blood T cell repertoires in COVID-19. Study-level background: Sample material is recorded as cDNA or gDNA derived from T cells, B-cell-depleted T cells, or PBMCs.

Assay: immunoSEQ multiplex PCR; the TCRdb copy retains only in-frame clones and omits some. The sample consists of some 130,000 clones, approximately 85% of them appearing once. Germline CDR1 is MNHEY and CDR2 is SMNVEV (reference sequence). V dropped 7 bases and J dropped 5; count of bases not matched to a gene: 12. The CDR3 is 16 amino acids. J is TRBJ2-2 and V is TRBV27; 8 nucleotides agree with TRBD2. This clonotype was obtained from a man at least 80 years old with acute or convalescent COVID-19. Sequencing was carried out using peripheral blood. Written as DNA, the CDR3 is TGTGCCAGCACCGTTCGGGGGGGGTTGGGAACCGGGGAGCTGTTTTTT. Protein: CASTVRGGLGTGELFF.